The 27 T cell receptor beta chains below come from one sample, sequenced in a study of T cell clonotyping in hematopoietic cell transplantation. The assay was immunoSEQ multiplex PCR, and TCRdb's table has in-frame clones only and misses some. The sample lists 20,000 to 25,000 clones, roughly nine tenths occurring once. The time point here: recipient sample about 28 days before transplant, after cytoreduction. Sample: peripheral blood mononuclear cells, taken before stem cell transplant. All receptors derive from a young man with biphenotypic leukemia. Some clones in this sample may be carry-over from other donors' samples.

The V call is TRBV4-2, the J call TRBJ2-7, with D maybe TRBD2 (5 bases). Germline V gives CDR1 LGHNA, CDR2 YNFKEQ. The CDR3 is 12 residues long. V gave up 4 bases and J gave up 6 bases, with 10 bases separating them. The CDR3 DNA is TGTGCCAGCAGCCGAAGGGCGGGCGAGCAGTACTTC. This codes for CASSRRAGEQYF.

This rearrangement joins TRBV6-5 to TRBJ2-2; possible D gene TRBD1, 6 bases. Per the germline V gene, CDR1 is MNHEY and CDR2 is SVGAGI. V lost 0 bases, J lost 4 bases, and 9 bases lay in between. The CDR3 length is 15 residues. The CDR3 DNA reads TGTGCCAGCAGTTACTCGCAGGGGACCACCGGGGAGCTGTTTTTT. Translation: CASSYSQGTTGELFF.

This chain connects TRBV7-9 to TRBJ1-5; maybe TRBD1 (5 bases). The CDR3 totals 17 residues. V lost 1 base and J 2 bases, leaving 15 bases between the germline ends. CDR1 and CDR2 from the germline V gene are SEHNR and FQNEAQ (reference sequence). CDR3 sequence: CASSLDFQGRGNQPQHF. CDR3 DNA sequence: TGTGCCAGCAGCTTAGATTTTCAGGGAAGAGGCAATCAGCCCCAGCATTTT.

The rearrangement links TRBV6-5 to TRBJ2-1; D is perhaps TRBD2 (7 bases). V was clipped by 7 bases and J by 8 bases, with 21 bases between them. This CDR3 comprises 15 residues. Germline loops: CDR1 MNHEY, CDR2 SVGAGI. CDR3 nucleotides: TGTGCCAGCACTCCCTTAGGGGGGGCCGTGGATGAGCAGTTCTTC. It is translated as CASTPLGGAVDEQFF.

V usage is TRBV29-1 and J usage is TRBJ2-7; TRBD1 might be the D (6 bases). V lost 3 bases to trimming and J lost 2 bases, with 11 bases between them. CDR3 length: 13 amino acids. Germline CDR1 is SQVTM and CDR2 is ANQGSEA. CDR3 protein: CSVDGQGPYEQYF. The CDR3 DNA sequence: TGCAGCGTTGACGGCCAGGGGCCCTACGAGCAGTACTTC.

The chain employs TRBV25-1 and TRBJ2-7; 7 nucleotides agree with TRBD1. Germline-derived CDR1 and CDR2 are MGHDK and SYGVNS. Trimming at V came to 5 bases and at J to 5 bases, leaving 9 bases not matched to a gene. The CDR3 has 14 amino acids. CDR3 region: CASSPDQGVDEQYF. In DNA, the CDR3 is TGTGCCAGCAGTCCTGACCAGGGGGTGGACGAGCAGTACTTC.

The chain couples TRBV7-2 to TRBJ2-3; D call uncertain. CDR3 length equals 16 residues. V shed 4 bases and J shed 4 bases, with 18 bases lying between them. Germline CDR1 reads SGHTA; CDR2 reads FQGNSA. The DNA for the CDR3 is TGTGCCAGCAGCTCTGGTTCGAGTACCCGCGCAGATACGCAGTATTTT. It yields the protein CASSSGSSTRADTQYF.

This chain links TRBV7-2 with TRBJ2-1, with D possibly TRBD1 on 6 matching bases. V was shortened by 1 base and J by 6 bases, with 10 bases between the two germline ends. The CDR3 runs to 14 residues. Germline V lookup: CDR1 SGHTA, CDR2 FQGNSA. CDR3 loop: CASSLGQGINEQFF. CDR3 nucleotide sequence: TGTGCCAGCAGCTTAGGGCAGGGGATCAATGAGCAGTTCTTC. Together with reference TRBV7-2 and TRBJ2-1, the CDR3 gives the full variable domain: GAGVSQSPSNKVTEKGKDVELRCDPISGHTALYWYRQSLGQGLEFLIYFQGNSAPDKSGLPSDRFSAERTGGSVSTLTIQRTQQEDSAVYLCASSLGQGINEQFFGPGTRLTVL.

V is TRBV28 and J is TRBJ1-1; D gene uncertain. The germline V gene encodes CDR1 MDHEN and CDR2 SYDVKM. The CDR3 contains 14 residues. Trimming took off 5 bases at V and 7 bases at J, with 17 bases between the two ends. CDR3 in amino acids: CASSLLPSRGEAFF. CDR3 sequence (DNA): TGTGCCAGCAGTCTCCTCCCCTCACGCGGTGAAGCTTTCTTT.

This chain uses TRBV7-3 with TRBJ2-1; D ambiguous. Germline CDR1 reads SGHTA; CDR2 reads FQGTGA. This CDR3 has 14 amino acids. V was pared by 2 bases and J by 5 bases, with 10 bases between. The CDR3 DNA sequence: TGTGCCAGCAGCTTAGTTGGGCGAGACAATGAGCAGTTCTTC. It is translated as CASSLVGRDNEQFF.

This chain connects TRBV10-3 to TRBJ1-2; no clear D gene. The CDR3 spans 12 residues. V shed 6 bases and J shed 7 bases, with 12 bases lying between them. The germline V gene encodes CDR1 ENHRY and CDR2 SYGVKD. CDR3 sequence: CAISNSEVGYTF. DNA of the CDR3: TGTGCCATCAGCAACAGCGAGGTTGGCTACACCTTC.

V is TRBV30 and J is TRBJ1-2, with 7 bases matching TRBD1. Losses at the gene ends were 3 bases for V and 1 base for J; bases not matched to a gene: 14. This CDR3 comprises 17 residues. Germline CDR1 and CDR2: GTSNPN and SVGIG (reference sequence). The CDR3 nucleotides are TGTGCCTGGAGGGGGGTTGGACAGGCCCGTCTTAACTATGGCTACACCTTC. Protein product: CAWRGVGQARLNYGYTF.

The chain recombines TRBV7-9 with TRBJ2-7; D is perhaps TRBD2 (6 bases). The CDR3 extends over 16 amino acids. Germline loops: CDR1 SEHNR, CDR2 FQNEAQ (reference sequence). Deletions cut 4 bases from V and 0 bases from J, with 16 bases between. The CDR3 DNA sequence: TGTGCCAGCAGCTCATCCGGGACTGAAGCCTCCTACGAGCAGTACTTC. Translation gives CASSSSGTEASYEQYF.

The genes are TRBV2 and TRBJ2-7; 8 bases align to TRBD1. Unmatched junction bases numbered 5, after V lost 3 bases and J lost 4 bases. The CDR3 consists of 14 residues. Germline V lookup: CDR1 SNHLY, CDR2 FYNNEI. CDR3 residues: CASSERTGIYEQYF. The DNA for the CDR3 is TGTGCCAGCAGTGAGCGGACAGGGATATACGAGCAGTACTTC.

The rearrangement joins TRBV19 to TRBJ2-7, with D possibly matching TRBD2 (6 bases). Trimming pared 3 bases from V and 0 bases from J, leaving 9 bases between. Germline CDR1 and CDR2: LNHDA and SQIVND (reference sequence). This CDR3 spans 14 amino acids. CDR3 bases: TGTGCCAGTAGTATGGGCGGGGTCTCCTACGAGCAGTACTTC. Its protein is CASSMGGVSYEQYF.

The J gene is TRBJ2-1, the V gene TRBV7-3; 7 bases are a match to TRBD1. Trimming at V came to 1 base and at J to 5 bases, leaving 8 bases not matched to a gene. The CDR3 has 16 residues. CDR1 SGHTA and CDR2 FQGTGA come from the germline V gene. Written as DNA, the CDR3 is TGTGCCAGCAGCTTAAAACCGGGACAGCCAAACAATGAGCAGTTCTTC. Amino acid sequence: CASSLKPGQPNNEQFF.

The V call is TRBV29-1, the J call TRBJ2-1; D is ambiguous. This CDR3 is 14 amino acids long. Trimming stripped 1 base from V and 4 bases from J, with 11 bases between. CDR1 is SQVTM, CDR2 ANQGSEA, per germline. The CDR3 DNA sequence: TGCAGCGTTGAAGGGGGTCCCGATTACAATGAGCAGTTCTTC. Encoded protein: CSVEGGPDYNEQFF.

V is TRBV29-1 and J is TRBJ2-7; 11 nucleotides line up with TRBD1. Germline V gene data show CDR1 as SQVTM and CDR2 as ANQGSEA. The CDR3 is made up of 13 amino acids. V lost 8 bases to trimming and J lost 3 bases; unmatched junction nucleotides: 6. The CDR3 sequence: CSFPGQGVYEQYF. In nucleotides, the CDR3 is TGCAGCTTTCCGGGACAGGGGGTCTACGAGCAGTACTTC.

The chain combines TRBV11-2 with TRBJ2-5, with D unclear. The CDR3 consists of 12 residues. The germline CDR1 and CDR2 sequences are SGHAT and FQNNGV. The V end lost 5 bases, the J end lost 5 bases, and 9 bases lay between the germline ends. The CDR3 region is CASSPVGETQYF. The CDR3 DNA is TGTGCCAGCAGCCCGGTGGGGGAGACCCAGTACTTC.

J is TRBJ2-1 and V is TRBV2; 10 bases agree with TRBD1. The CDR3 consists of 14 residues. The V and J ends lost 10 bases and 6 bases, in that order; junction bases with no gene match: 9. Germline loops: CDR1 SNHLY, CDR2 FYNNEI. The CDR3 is CATMRQGASNEQFF. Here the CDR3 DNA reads TGTGCCACCATGAGACAGGGGGCAAGCAATGAGCAGTTCTTC.

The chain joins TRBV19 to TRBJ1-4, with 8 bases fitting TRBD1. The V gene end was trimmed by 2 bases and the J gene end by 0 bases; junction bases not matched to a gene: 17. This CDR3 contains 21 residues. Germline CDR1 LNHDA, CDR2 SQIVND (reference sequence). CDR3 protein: CASSIRSPGQGTSATNEKLFF. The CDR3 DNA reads TGTGCCAGTAGTATAAGGAGCCCAGGACAGGGTACGTCCGCAACTAATGAAAAACTGTTTTTT. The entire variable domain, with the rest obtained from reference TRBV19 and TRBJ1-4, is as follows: DGGITQSPKYLFRKEGQNVTLSCEQNLNHDAMYWYRQDPGQGLRLIYYSQIVNDFQKGDIAEGYSVSREKKESFPLTVTSAQKNPTAFYLCASSIRSPGQGTSATNEKLFFGSGTQLSVL.

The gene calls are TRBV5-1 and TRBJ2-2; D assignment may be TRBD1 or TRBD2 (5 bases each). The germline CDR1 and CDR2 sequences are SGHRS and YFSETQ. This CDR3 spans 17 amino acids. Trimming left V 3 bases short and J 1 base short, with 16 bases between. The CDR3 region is CASSSAWDGRNTGELFF. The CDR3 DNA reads TGCGCCAGCAGCTCAGCTTGGGACGGCCGGAACACCGGGGAGCTGTTTTTT.

In DNA form, the CDR3 reads TGTGCCAGCAGCCCCGGGACTTTCTATGGCTACACCTTC. As protein: CASSPGTFYGYTF. The chain combines TRBV7-3 with TRBJ1-2; tentatively, D is TRBD1 (5 bases). CDR1 and CDR2 from the germline V gene are SGHTA and FQGTGA. V was trimmed by 5 bases and J by 4 bases, leaving 11 bases between them. The CDR3 loop spans 13 amino acids.

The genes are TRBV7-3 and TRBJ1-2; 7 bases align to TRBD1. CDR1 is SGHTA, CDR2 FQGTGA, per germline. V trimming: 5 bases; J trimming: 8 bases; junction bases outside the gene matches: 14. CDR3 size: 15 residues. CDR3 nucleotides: TGTGCCAGCAGCCCCTCCGGGACAGCCTTCTGGGGCTACACCTTC. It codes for CASSPSGTAFWGYTF.

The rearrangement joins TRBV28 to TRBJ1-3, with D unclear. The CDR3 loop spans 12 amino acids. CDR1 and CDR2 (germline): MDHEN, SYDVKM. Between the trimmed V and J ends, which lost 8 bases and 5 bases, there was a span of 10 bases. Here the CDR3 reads CASEGDRNTIYF. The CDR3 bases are TGTGCCAGCGAGGGTGACAGAAACACCATATATTTT.

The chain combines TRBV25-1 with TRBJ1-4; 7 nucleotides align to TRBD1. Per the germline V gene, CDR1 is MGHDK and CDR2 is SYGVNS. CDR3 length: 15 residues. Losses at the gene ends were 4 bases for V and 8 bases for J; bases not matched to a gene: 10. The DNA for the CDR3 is TGTGCCAGCAGTGCCGGGACAGAGGATATAGAAAAACTGTTTTTT. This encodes CASSAGTEDIEKLFF.

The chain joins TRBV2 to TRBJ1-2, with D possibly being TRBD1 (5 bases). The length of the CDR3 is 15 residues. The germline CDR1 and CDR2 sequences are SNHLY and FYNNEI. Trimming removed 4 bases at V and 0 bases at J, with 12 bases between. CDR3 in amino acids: CASSVRAVSNYGYTF. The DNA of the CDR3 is TGTGCCAGCAGTGTCAGGGCAGTTTCTAACTATGGCTACACCTTC.